Following are 10 T cell receptor beta chains from one sample sequenced in a study of Ad26.COV2.S vaccination and SARS-CoV-2 variants. Clones were sequenced by immunoSEQ multiplex PCR, and TCRdb holds only the in-frame ones, with some missing. The data hold roughly 500,000 clones, with around 88% observed a single time. Treatment described: some 20 received Ad26.COV2.S at low or high dose, single or two shots; about 5 received placebo; per-sample allocation not given. The samples date from day 63 after the first vaccine or placebo injection. The sample was peripheral blood, taken in a trial of Ad26.COV2.S vaccine versus placebo. Receptors were obtained from a person between 18 and 65 years old who received the Ad26.COV2.S COVID-19 vaccine or a placebo.

CDR3 region: CASSPGAAGAIYGYTF. The DNA for the CDR3 is TGTGCCAGCAGCCCAGGGGCGGCGGGGGCGATCTATGGCTACACCTTC. V is TRBV5-4 and J is TRBJ1-2, with a weak D call TRBD1 (6 bases). CDR3 length: 16 residues. Germline CDR1 and CDR2: SGHNT and YYREEE (reference sequence). Trimming pared 4 bases from V and 4 bases from J, leaving 20 bases between.

The chain has TRBV27 and TRBJ1-2; no firm D call. CDR3 length: 13 residues. From germline, CDR1 is MNHEY and CDR2 SMNVEV (reference sequence). The V end lost 5 bases, the J end lost 2 bases, and 9 bases lay between the germline ends. CDR3 loop: CASSSAGNYGYTF. CDR3 DNA sequence: TGTGCCAGCAGTAGTGCGGGAAACTATGGCTACACCTTC.

The rearrangement links TRBV3-1 (or the pseudogene TRBV3-2) to TRBJ1-1; possible D gene TRBD1, 6 bases. The CDR3 loop spans 16 amino acids. Trimming removed 4 bases at V and 0 bases at J, with 15 bases between. The germline CDR1 and CDR2 sequences are LGHDT and YNNKEL (reference sequence). Here the CDR3 reads CASSRAPDRMNTEAFF. As DNA, the CDR3 is TGTGCCAGCAGCCGAGCCCCGGACAGAATGAACACTGAAGCTTTCTTT.

The chain carries TRBV15 and TRBJ2-2; 11 bases fit TRBD2. This CDR3 region has 17 residues. The V and J ends lost 1 base and 6 bases, in that order; junction bases with no gene match: 7. Germline lookup yields CDR1 LNHNV and CDR2 YYDKDF (reference sequence). The CDR3 nucleotides are TGTGCCACCAGCAGAGGACTAGCGGGACGGGGCGCCGGGGAGCTGTTTTTT. Protein sequence: CATSRGLAGRGAGELFF.

The CDR3 DNA is TGTGCCAGCAGTCGACAGGGGGCCTCCTACGAGCAGTACTTC. This sequence encodes CASSRQGASYEQYF. V is TRBV6-5 and J is TRBJ2-7, with TRBD1 identical over 10 bases. Germline trimming cut 5 bases from V and 0 bases from J; bases unmatched to any gene: 1. Germline values: CDR1 MNHEY, CDR2 SVGAGI. CDR3 length: 14 amino acids.

The CDR3 reads CASSKIGRGQETQYF. The CDR3 bases are TGTGCCAGCAGCAAAATTGGGAGAGGCCAAGAGACCCAGTACTTC. J is TRBJ2-5 and V is TRBV21-1; TRBD2 is taken as the D call from the table, unchecked against the DNA. TRBV21-1 counts as a pseudogene. The CDR3 extends over 15 amino acids.

The chain recombines TRBV27 with TRBJ2-7; weak D call: TRBD2 (5 bases). V was cut by 5 bases and J by 6 bases, with 14 bases left in between. The V gene's germline CDR1 is MNHEY and CDR2 SMNVEV (reference sequence). The CDR3 loop spans 13 amino acids. CDR3 sequence (DNA): TGTGCCAGCAGTAGTAAGCGGTCAGGCGAGCAGTACTTC. Amino acids: CASSSKRSGEQYF.

The CDR3, as DNA: TGTGCCAGCACCTTGGGGACGGGGGTATTGACCTACAATGAGCAGTTCTTC. Translating gives CASTLGTGVLTYNEQFF. The genes are TRBV7-9 and TRBJ2-1; maybe TRBD2 (6 bases). This CDR3 spans 17 amino acids. V lost 7 bases, J lost 2 bases, and 21 bases lay in between. The germline gives CDR1 SEHNR, CDR2 FQNEAQ (reference sequence).

This rearrangement joins TRBV30 to TRBJ1-2; D ambiguous. The V end was cut by 1 base, the J end by 8 bases, with 14 bases between. CDR1 and CDR2 from the germline V gene are GTSNPN and SVGIG (reference sequence). The CDR3 runs to 13 residues. The CDR3 loop reads CAWSAIGEEGYTF. DNA of the CDR3: TGTGCCTGGAGTGCTATCGGGGAGGAGGGCTACACCTTC.

This clone was observed a few times. The rearrangement links TRBV18 to TRBJ2-1; 11 nucleotides match TRBD2. CDR1 is KGHSH and CDR2 is LQKENI in the germline V gene. This CDR3 comprises 19 residues. The trim removed 2 bases at V and 5 bases at J, leaving 14 bases unmatched. This CDR3 reads CASSPLPSPGTSGDNEQFF. CDR3 nucleotide sequence: TGTGCCAGCTCACCATTGCCTAGTCCCGGGACTAGCGGAGACAATGAGCAGTTCTTC. Variable domain in full (rest from reference TRBV18 and TRBJ2-1): NAGVMQNPRHLVRRRGQEARLRCSPMKGHSHVYWYRQLPEEGLKFMVYLQKENIIDESGMPKERFSAEFPKEGPSILRIQQVVRGDSAAYFCASSPLPSPGTSGDNEQFFGPGTRLTVL.